Listed here are 18 T cell receptor beta chains from one sample, sequenced in a study of T cell responses to AZD1222 COVID-19 vaccine (TCRdb year 2021). The time point tag for this specimen amounts to: about 28 days (+/-7) after the second vaccine dose. Library preparation was by the immunoSEQ multiplex PCR assay. Entries here come from immuneACCESS through TCRdb and include only in-frame sequences with V and J called. Some clones fail to appear in such tables; in the studies checked, an unresolved V gene covers under half of the shortfall, and the cause of the remainder is unknown. This sample lists 150,000 to 200,000 clones; roughly 91% were detected once. 26% of the sample rests with the top ten. Here the sequenced sample was peripheral blood, taken 28 days after the second AZD1222 dose. These receptors were taken from an adult who received the AZD1222 COVID-19 vaccine.

V usage is TRBV4-2 and J usage is TRBJ1-1, with D perhaps matching TRBD1 (6 bases). V lost 6 bases and J lost 10, with 24 bases in between. Germline CDR1 is LGHNA and CDR2 is YNFKEQ. This CDR3 region has 15 residues. CDR3 DNA sequence: TGTGCCAGCAGTCAGATAGGACAGCCATCAAGGGGAGCTTTCTTT. Its protein is CASSQIGQPSRGAFF.

The rearrangement joins TRBV7-8 to TRBJ2-3, with 7 bases matching TRBD2. The V gene end was trimmed by 1 base and the J gene end by 1 base; junction bases not matched to a gene: 5. The CDR3 has 16 amino acids. Germline V CDR1 and CDR2: SGHVS, FQNEAQ. The CDR3 nucleotides are TGTGCCAGCAGCTTAGTGGGCGGGAGACGCACAGATACGCAGTATTTT. Protein sequence: CASSLVGGRRTDTQYF. Full variable domain (rest looked up from reference TRBV7-8 and TRBJ2-3): GAGVSQSPRYKVAKRGQDVALRCDPISGHVSLFWYQQALGQGPEFLTYFQNEAQLDKSGLPSDRFFAERPEGSVSTLKIQRTQQEDSAVYLCASSLVGGRRTDTQYFGPGTRLTVL.

V usage is TRBV7-2 and J usage is TRBJ2-1; 11 bases align to TRBD1. Germline CDR1 and CDR2: SGHTA and FQGNSA. With V trimmed by 5 bases and J by 2 bases, 5 bases remained unmatched. CDR3 size: 16 residues. CDR3 region: CASSPRTGGPYNEQFF. The CDR3 nucleotides read TGTGCCAGCAGCCCCCGGACAGGGGGCCCCTACAATGAGCAGTTCTTC.

The chain couples TRBV7-9 to TRBJ2-5; a weak D match, TRBD1 (6 bases). V lost 5 bases to trimming and J lost 2 bases, with 15 bases between them. The length of the CDR3 is 15 residues. The germline V gene encodes CDR1 SEHNR and CDR2 FQNEAQ (reference sequence). CDR3 nucleotide sequence: TGTGCCAGCAGCCTGGACAGTGAAAGACAAGAGACCCAGTACTTC. This codes for CASSLDSERQETQYF.

The V call is TRBV4-3, the J call TRBJ1-2, with D tentatively TRBD1 (5 bases). The germline V and J ends were trimmed by 2 bases and 8 bases, with 9 bases remaining between them. Germline V gives CDR1 LGHNA, CDR2 YSLEER. The CDR3 covers 12 residues. The CDR3 loop is CASSQRGGGYTF. DNA for the CDR3: TGCGCCAGCAGCCAACGGGGCGGGGGCTACACCTTC.

This sequence joins TRBV6-2 or TRBV6-3 and TRBJ2-7; D call uncertain. Germline CDR1 and CDR2: MNHEY and SVGEGT. V dropped 7 bases and J dropped 6 bases, with 19 bases sitting between them. The CDR3 has 14 residues. For the CDR3, the DNA is TGTGCCAGCACCCCTCCCCCGCCCCAAGGCGAGCAGTACTTC. It codes for CASTPPPPQGEQYF.

The chain has TRBV10-1 and TRBJ2-7; maybe TRBD1 (5 bases). Deletions cut 1 base from V and 3 bases from J, with 13 bases between. Germline assignment: CDR1 WNHNN and CDR2 SYGVQD (reference sequence). The CDR3 runs 15 residues. The CDR3 region has the DNA TGCGCCAGCAGTGAGTGGAAAGGACAACACTACGAGCAGTACTTC. This encodes CASSEWKGQHYEQYF.

CDR3 sequence (DNA): TGTGCCAGCAGCGTTATGGGGACTAGCGACAATGAGCAGTTCTTC. It is translated as CASSVMGTSDNEQFF. The gene calls are TRBV9 and TRBJ2-1; 10 nucleotides align to TRBD2. V was pared by 2 bases and J by 5 bases, with 4 bases of the junction left unmatched. The CDR3 is 15 amino acids. Per the germline V gene, CDR1 is SGDLS and CDR2 is YYNGEE.

CDR3 sequence (DNA): TGTGCCACCAGTGATGGACTAGCGGGAGCTGGCTACAATGAGCAGTTCTTC. It codes for CATSDGLAGAGYNEQFF. This chain uses TRBV24-1 with TRBJ2-1, with TRBD2 identical over 13 bases. V lost 3 bases to trimming and J lost 3 bases; unmatched junction nucleotides: 4. The CDR3 runs to 17 residues. The germline V gene encodes CDR1 KGHDR and CDR2 SFDVKD.

The chain's CDR3 is CASSYSAPDYEQYF. The CDR3 coding sequence is TGTGCCAGCAGTTACTCTGCCCCCGACTACGAGCAGTACTTC. The chain combines TRBV6-5 with TRBJ2-7, with D hard to call. Trimming removed 0 bases at V and 3 bases at J, with 9 bases between. From germline, CDR1 is MNHEY and CDR2 SVGAGI. The CDR3 is made up of 14 amino acids.

This clone came up once. The rearrangement links TRBV30 to TRBJ1-1; TRBD1 matches at 8 bases. V lost 5 bases to trimming and J lost 4 bases; unmatched junction nucleotides: 3. CDR3 length: 12 amino acids. Germline loops: CDR1 GTSNPN, CDR2 SVGIG (reference sequence). Here the CDR3 reads CAWSDRGTEAFF. CDR3 nucleotides: TGTGCCTGGTCCGACAGGGGCACTGAAGCTTTCTTT.

The chain is built from TRBV7-2 and TRBJ2-7; TRBD2 matches at 8 bases. Trimming cost V 2 bases and J 7 bases; bases outside gene matches: 7. CDR3 length: 14 amino acids. From germline, CDR1 is SGHTA and CDR2 FQGNSA. CDR3 nucleotides: TGTGCCAGCAGCTTAAGGCGGGAGGTCGAGGAGCAGTACTTC. This sequence encodes CASSLRREVEEQYF.

J is TRBJ2-1 and V is TRBV23-1; no firm D call. TRBV23-1 is reported as an ORF; its role is uncertain. The CDR3 loop spans 14 amino acids. Trimming pared 3 bases from V and 8 bases from J, leaving 14 bases between. The CDR3 DNA reads TGCGCCAGCAGTCACCCTGGACCCGCGGATGAGCAGTTCTTC. Its protein product is CASSHPGPADEQFF.

This clone was seen a handful of times. The chain couples TRBV9 to TRBJ2-7, with TRBD2 identical over 8 bases. The germline CDR1 and CDR2 sequences are SGDLS and YYNGEE. This CDR3 has 16 amino acids. The V gene end was trimmed by 0 bases and the J gene end by 2 bases; junction bases not matched to a gene: 7. CDR3 nucleotide sequence: TGTGCCAGCAGCGTAGCTTCCGGGGGGGTGCCCTACGAGCAGTACTTC. This encodes CASSVASGGVPYEQYF.

J is TRBJ2-1 and V is TRBV9; TRBD1 matches 7 bases. Trimming cost V 3 bases and J 8 bases; bases outside gene matches: 11. CDR1 and CDR2 from the germline V gene are SGDLS and YYNGEE. CDR3 length: 15 amino acids. CDR3 amino acids: CASSAPGQFLHEQFF. The CDR3 nucleotides read TGTGCCAGCAGCGCGCCGGGACAGTTTTTACATGAGCAGTTCTTC.

V usage is TRBV19 and J usage is TRBJ1-1, with D possibly being TRBD1 (5 bases). This CDR3 is built from 12 residues. V lost 2 bases and J lost 8, with 9 bases in between. Germline V gene sequence: CDR1 LNHDA, CDR2 SQIVND (reference sequence). The CDR3 nucleotides read TGTGCCAGTAGTATAAGGTGGGGGGAAGCTTTCTTT. Its protein is CASSIRWGEAFF.

This clone was picked up one time. This chain's CDR3 is CASGKGDNSHEQFF. CDR3 coding DNA: TGTGCCAGCGGGAAAGGGGACAACTCCCATGAGCAGTTCTTC. The chain recombines TRBV7-3 with TRBJ2-1; D is possibly TRBD1 (6 bases). Germline values: CDR1 SGHTA, CDR2 FQGTGA. The CDR3 spans 14 residues. V lost 8 bases, J lost 8 bases, and 19 bases lay in between.

The chain recombines TRBV28 with TRBJ1-5; 8 nucleotides align to TRBD1. CDR3 length: 16 residues. Germline CDR1 and CDR2: MDHEN and SYDVKM. Trimming took 7 bases from V and 5 from J; bases not matched to a gene: 13. Written as DNA, the CDR3 is TGTGCCAGCACCCCCTGGGGGACAGGTACAGATCAGCCCCAGCATTTT. It specifies CASTPWGTGTDQPQHF.